The next 9 T cell receptor beta chains were all read from a single sample in a study of the immune and genomic landscape of osteosarcoma. Assay: immunoSEQ multiplex PCR; the TCRdb copy retains only in-frame clones and omits some. The repertoire holds roughly 10,000 clones, with about two thirds as singletons. Osteosarcoma specimens were post-treatment primary, local recurrence and metastasis tumors from poor-prognosis patients. The sequenced sample was osteosarcoma tumor tissue from the lung. These receptors were taken from a human donor with osteosarcoma.

V is TRBV30 and J is TRBJ2-1, with 8 bases fitting TRBD2. Per the germline V gene, CDR1 is GTSNPN and CDR2 is SVGIG (reference sequence). V lost 0 bases and J lost 3; bases outside the gene matches: 4. This CDR3 is built from 15 residues. CDR3 nucleotides: TGTGCCTGGAGTGTAAGCAGCGGGAGCTACAATGAGCAGTTCTTC. As protein: CAWSVSSGSYNEQFF.

This rearrangement joins TRBV6-5 to TRBJ2-1, with 7 bases identical to TRBD1. CDR1 and CDR2 from the germline V gene are MNHEY and SVGAGI. J gave up 6 bases and V 6 bases, and 8 bases lay outside the gene matches. This CDR3 region has 14 residues. CDR3: CASRRQGRFNEQFF. Written as DNA, the CDR3 is TGTGCCAGCAGAAGACAGGGTCGGTTCAATGAGCAGTTCTTC.

The chain combines TRBV11-2 with TRBJ1-4; D gene ambiguous. The V end lost 3 bases, the J end lost 0 bases, and 11 bases lay between the germline ends. The CDR3 spans 16 residues. Germline CDR1 is SGHAT and CDR2 is FQNNGV. CDR3 loop: CASSFGDFATNEKLFF. CDR3 nucleotides: TGTGCCAGCAGCTTCGGGGATTTTGCAACTAATGAAAAACTGTTTTTT.

The rearrangement links TRBV6-5 to TRBJ2-5, with 8 bases that match TRBD2. CDR1 is MNHEY, CDR2 SVGAGI, per germline. The trim removed 5 bases at V and 0 bases at J, leaving 5 bases unmatched. The CDR3 runs 15 residues. CDR3 DNA: TGTGCCAGCAGTGGAGTAGCGGGATACCAAGAGACCCAGTACTTC. This gives the protein CASSGVAGYQETQYF.

V gene TRBV19 combines with J gene TRBJ1-5; D not resolved. CDR1 is LNHDA, CDR2 SQIVND, per germline (reference sequence). The CDR3 loop spans 15 amino acids. With 5 bases removed from V and 0 bases from J, the gap between germline ends came to 11 bases. The CDR3 region is CASSLRELSNQPQHF. CDR3 bases: TGTGCCAGTAGTTTAAGGGAACTTAGCAATCAGCCCCAGCATTTT.

This chain links TRBV5-1 with TRBJ2-7; 11 nucleotides agree with TRBD2. Germline V gene lookup returns CDR1 SGHRS and CDR2 YFSETQ. This CDR3 has 14 amino acids. V dropped 1 base and J dropped 4; count of bases not matched to a gene: 1. CDR3 sequence reads: CASSLTSGSYEQYF. CDR3 DNA sequence: TGCGCCAGCAGCTTGACTAGCGGGAGTTACGAGCAGTACTTC.

The V call is TRBV6-4, the J call TRBJ2-1; 9 nucleotides line up with TRBD1. The length of the CDR3 is 16 residues. Germline CDR1 and CDR2: MRHNA and SNTAGT. With 3 bases clipped from V and 3 bases from J, the junction kept 6 bases outside the gene matches. CDR3 amino acids: CASSEARTGDYNEQFF. CDR3 bases: TGTGCCAGCAGTGAAGCCCGGACAGGGGACTACAATGAGCAGTTCTTC.

This sequence joins TRBV5-1 and TRBJ1-4, with D unclear. The germline V and J ends were trimmed by 3 bases and 10 bases, with 13 bases remaining between them. Looked up from germline, CDR1 is SGHRS and CDR2 is YFSETQ. CDR3 length: 13 amino acids. DNA of the CDR3: TGCGCCAGCAGCTCCCCCGAGGTGGCAAAACTGTTTTTT. It encodes CASSSPEVAKLFF. Full variable domain (remainder filled in from reference TRBV5-1 and TRBJ1-4): KAGVTQTPRYLIKTRGQQVTLSCSPISGHRSVSWYQQTPGQGLQFLFEYFSETQRNKGNFPGRFSGRQFSNSRSEMNVSTLELGDSALYLCASSSPEVAKLFFGSGTQLSVL.

This clone has just one count. The V and J genes are TRBV7-9 and TRBJ2-7; D gene ambiguous. The germline V gene has CDR1 SEHNR and CDR2 FQNEAQ (reference sequence). Between the trimmed V and J ends, which lost 5 bases and 7 bases, there was a span of 9 bases. This CDR3 has 11 residues. The CDR3 DNA follows: TGTGCCAGCAGCACCGTGGGTGAGCAGTACTTC. Translation gives CASSTVGEQYF.